Listed here are 21 T cell receptor beta chains from one sample, sequenced in a study of T cell responses to AZD1222 COVID-19 vaccine. The data were produced by immunoSEQ multiplex PCR, yet TCRdb's version contains in-frame clones alone and is incomplete. Of more than 100,000 clones listed, 87% were seen once; the top ten hold 1.5%. The input for sequencing was peripheral blood, taken on day 0 of AZD1222 vaccination. Receptors were obtained from an adult in good health.

This clone was counted once. The chain is built from TRBV7-2 and TRBJ2-3; TRBD2 aligns across 7 bases. This CDR3 region has 16 residues. Trimming took 5 bases from V and 9 from J; bases not matched to a gene: 17. CDR1 and CDR2 from the germline V gene are SGHTA and FQGNSA. The CDR3 sequence is CASSPTAGVTAGTQYF. The CDR3 DNA is TGTGCCAGCAGCCCGACGGCGGGGGTCACGGCAGGGACGCAGTATTTT.

The table lists this clone with a few counts. This chain joins TRBV9 and TRBJ2-7, with 12 bases fitting TRBD2. Germline-derived CDR1 and CDR2 are SGDLS and YYNGEE. CDR3 length: 16 amino acids. V lost 4 bases and J lost 2; bases outside the gene matches: 7. In DNA form, the CDR3 reads TGTGCCAGCAGCCCGTTGACTAGCGGGGGACCCTACGAGCAGTACTTC. Translation: CASSPLTSGGPYEQYF.

The chain is built from TRBV28 and TRBJ2-7, with D possibly TRBD1 on 6 matching bases. The germline V and J ends were trimmed by 5 bases and 2 bases, with 13 bases remaining between them. The length of the CDR3 is 14 residues. The germline gives CDR1 MDHEN, CDR2 SYDVKM. In DNA, the CDR3 is TGTGCCAGCAGTCAACCGGGACAAGCCTACGAGCAGTACTTC. Translation gives CASSQPGQAYEQYF.

The chain couples TRBV7-9 to TRBJ2-5, with 7 bases aligning to TRBD2. Trimming took 11 bases from V and 2 from J; bases not matched to a gene: 5. CDR3 length equals 12 residues. Germline CDR1 reads SEHNR; CDR2 reads FQNEAQ (reference sequence). The CDR3 sequence: CAFREGQETQYF. CDR3 sequence (DNA): TGTGCCTTTAGGGAGGGACAAGAGACCCAGTACTTC.

V and J are TRBV19 and TRBJ1-2; D ambiguous. Germline CDR1 LNHDA, CDR2 SQIVND (reference sequence). There are 16 residues in the CDR3. V was trimmed by 7 bases and J by 2 bases, leaving 20 bases between them. CDR3 sequence reads: CASTTLGERANYGYTF. CDR3 coding DNA: TGTGCCAGTACTACCCTGGGAGAAAGGGCGAACTATGGCTACACCTTC. Full variable domain (missing parts from reference TRBV19 and TRBJ1-2): DGGITQSPKYLFRKEGQNVTLSCEQNLNHDAMYWYRQDPGQGLRLIYYSQIVNDFQKGDIAEGYSVSREKKESFPLTVTSAQKNPTAFYLCASTTLGERANYGYTFGSGTRLTVV.

The CDR3 bases are TGTGCCAGCAGTTTAAACCTATCACCCCTCCACTTT. As protein: CASSLNLSPLHF. This chain uses TRBV12-3 or TRBV12-4 with TRBJ1-6; D remains unclear. The length of the CDR3 is 12 residues. V was pared by 2 bases and J by 10 bases, with 6 bases between.

CDR3 sequence reads: CASSKTGWDQPQHF. The DNA for the CDR3 is TGTGCCAGTAGTAAGACAGGGTGGGATCAGCCCCAGCATTTT. V usage is TRBV19 and J usage is TRBJ1-5; TRBD1 aligns across 7 bases. V was clipped by 4 bases and J by 5 bases; unmatched bases: 5. Per the germline V gene, CDR1 is LNHDA and CDR2 is SQIVND (reference sequence). This CDR3 spans 14 amino acids.

The chain has TRBV27 and TRBJ1-1, with D perhaps matching TRBD1 (5 bases). This CDR3 has 14 residues. V was pared by 2 bases and J by 2 bases, with 9 bases between. Germline V CDR1 and CDR2: MNHEY, SMNVEV (reference sequence). The CDR3 spells CASSLKQVNTEAFF. The CDR3 DNA follows: TGTGCCAGCAGTTTAAAACAGGTCAACACTGAAGCTTTCTTT.

The chain uses TRBV24-1 and TRBJ2-7; weak D call: TRBD2 (5 bases). Trimming took off 5 bases at V and 2 bases at J, with 9 bases between the two ends. The germline CDR1 and CDR2 sequences are KGHDR and SFDVKD. This CDR3 region has 13 residues. The chain's CDR3 is CATSASGTYEQYF. The DNA for the CDR3 is TGTGCCACCAGTGCGTCGGGAACCTACGAGCAGTACTTC.

The rearrangement uses TRBV6-5 and TRBJ2-3, with D tentatively TRBD2 (6 bases). The ends were cut back, 7 bases at V and 0 bases at J, with 11 bases in the middle. The length of the CDR3 is 14 residues. Germline V gene lookup returns CDR1 MNHEY and CDR2 SVGAGI. The CDR3 region is CASKGGLSTDTQYF. The DNA for the CDR3 is TGTGCCAGCAAAGGAGGGTTGAGCACAGATACGCAGTATTTT.

In this sample, this clone turned up once. The V gene is TRBV6-5, the J gene TRBJ2-7; a weak D match, TRBD1 (5 bases). CDR1 and CDR2 (germline): MNHEY, SVGAGI. This CDR3 comprises 15 residues. The V gene lost 6 bases and the J gene lost 3 bases, with 18 bases spanning the gap. The CDR3 region has the DNA TGTGCCAGCAGCTTCCAGACAGCCGGACACTACGAGCAGTACTTC. As protein: CASSFQTAGHYEQYF.

The chain recombines TRBV11-2 with TRBJ1-5; D uncertain. The CDR3 covers 12 residues. Trimming left V 0 bases short and J 6 bases short, with 3 bases between. Germline assignment: CDR1 SGHAT and CDR2 FQNNGV. The CDR3 loop is CASSLDGQPQHF. In nucleotides, the CDR3 is TGTGCCAGCAGCTTAGATGGTCAGCCCCAGCATTTT.

J is TRBJ2-7 and V is TRBV25-1; maybe TRBD2 (5 bases). The CDR3 runs to 12 residues. Germline-derived CDR1 and CDR2 are MGHDK and SYGVNS. V lost 8 bases and J lost 4, with 12 bases in between. CDR3 coding DNA: TGTGCCAGCTCAAGAGGAGGTTACGAGCAGTACTTC. Its protein product is CASSRGGYEQYF.

DNA of the CDR3: TGTGCCAGCAGATACGGGGTATTGTGGGGCGAGCAGTACTTC. Protein product: CASRYGVLWGEQYF. The chain has TRBV2 and TRBJ2-7, with a weak D call TRBD2 (5 bases). The V and J ends lost 6 bases and 6 bases respectively, with 18 bases between them. The germline V gene encodes CDR1 SNHLY and CDR2 FYNNEI. This CDR3 comprises 14 residues.

The chain recombines TRBV3-1 (or the pseudogene TRBV3-2) with TRBJ2-7; TRBD1 aligns across 8 bases. Germline V CDR1 and CDR2: LGHDT, YNNKEL (reference sequence). V lost 9 bases to trimming and J lost 0 bases; unmatched junction nucleotides: 7. CDR3 length: 14 amino acids. The CDR3 coding sequence is TGTGCCAGTGGCGCAGGGGGCCGCTCCTACGAGCAGTACTTC. It codes for CASGAGGRSYEQYF.

The chain is built from TRBV6-1 and TRBJ1-5; D unresolved. This CDR3 spans 15 amino acids. Trimming took 2 bases from V and 1 from J, leaving 9 bases between them. Germline CDR1 is MNHNS and CDR2 is SASEGT. This CDR3 reads CASSEIGQSNQPQHF. The CDR3 DNA follows: TGTGCCAGCAGTGAAATCGGGCAGAGCAATCAGCCCCAGCATTTT.

V is TRBV18 and J is TRBJ1-6, with 7 nucleotides matching TRBD1. CDR1 and CDR2 from the germline V gene are KGHSH and LQKENI. With 6 bases clipped from V and 5 bases from J, the junction kept 16 bases outside the gene matches. The CDR3 runs 18 residues. The CDR3 region has the DNA TGTGCCAGCTCCGGCTTAAGACAGGGAAAAGCGGATAATTCACCCCTCCACTTT. Amino acid sequence: CASSGLRQGKADNSPLHF.

The rearrangement uses TRBV29-1 and TRBJ1-1; 7 bases are a match to TRBD1. Germline loops: CDR1 SQVTM, CDR2 ANQGSEA. The CDR3 has 13 amino acids. V shed 8 bases and J 4 bases; nucleotides not matched to a gene: 10. CDR3 nucleotide sequence: TGCAGCCCTGGGACAGCCGGGAGCACTGAAGCTTTCTTT. It specifies CSPGTAGSTEAFF.

The chain joins TRBV5-6 to TRBJ2-7; D not resolved. Germline-derived CDR1 and CDR2 are SGHDT and YYEEEE. Trimming took off 0 bases at V and 5 bases at J, with 15 bases between the two ends. This CDR3 region has 15 residues. The CDR3 loop is CASSLVASLLHEQYF. The CDR3, as DNA: TGTGCCAGCAGCTTGGTGGCCAGTCTTCTGCACGAGCAGTACTTC.

The chain combines TRBV5-8 with TRBJ2-7, with TRBD1 as a possible D gene (5 bases). Trimming pared 3 bases from V and 7 bases from J, leaving 8 bases between. The CDR3 extends over 11 amino acids. CDR1 and CDR2 from the germline V gene are SGHTS and YDEGEE. The CDR3 reads CASSWGREQYF. In DNA form, the CDR3 reads TGTGCCAGCAGCTGGGGCAGGGAGCAGTACTTC.

This clone was recorded a few times. This rearrangement joins TRBV30 to TRBJ1-5; D unclear. From germline, CDR1 is GTSNPN and CDR2 SVGIG (reference sequence). The CDR3 contains 12 residues. V lost 8 bases to trimming and J lost 7 bases, with 15 bases between them. CDR3 DNA sequence: TGTGCCGGGCAATGGGGAGGGCAGCCCCAGCATTTT. This encodes CAGQWGGQPQHF.